Shown below are 27 T cell receptor beta chains from a single sample sequenced in a study of shared clonotypes between healthy human individuals. The protocol was immunoSEQ multiplex PCR, while the TCRdb copy is restricted to in-frame clones and leaves out a portion. The data contain 2 million to 2.5 million clones, 85% to 95% of them singletons. CD8 cells regarded as naive lacked CD45RO, were positively chosen for CCR7, and omitted terminally differentiated effector memory CD45RA+ cells. Source material: naive CD8+ T cells from PBMCs. Receptors originate from a man aged 18-30 years in good health. Some clones in this sample may be carry-over from other donors' samples.

This clone was seen more than once but under ten times. Other DNA sequences from this sample encode an identical CDR3 as well. The chain employs TRBV9 and TRBJ2-3; TRBD2 matches 7 bases. V shed 2 bases and J 0 bases; nucleotides not matched to a gene: 0. The CDR3 sequence is 14 residues long. Germline V gene data show CDR1 as SGDLS and CDR2 as YYNGEE. Here the CDR3 DNA reads TGTGCCAGCAGCGTGGGAGGGAGCACAGATACGCAGTATTTT. Protein sequence: CASSVGGSTDTQYF.

This chain links TRBV7-8 with TRBJ2-7, with 9 bases aligning to TRBD1. The CDR3 totals 16 residues. Germline loops: CDR1 SGHVS, CDR2 FQNEAQ. J was trimmed by 5 bases and V by 0 bases; bases with no gene match: 8. The CDR3 DNA follows: TGTGCCAGCAGCTTAGCGCACGGACAGGGGATCGACGAGCAGTACTTC. This encodes CASSLAHGQGIDEQYF. The whole variable domain, remainder taken from reference TRBV7-8 and TRBJ2-7, is GAGVSQSPRYKVAKRGQDVALRCDPISGHVSLFWYQQALGQGPEFLTYFQNEAQLDKSGLPSDRFFAERPEGSVSTLKIQRTQQEDSAVYLCASSLAHGQGIDEQYFGPGTRLTVT.

This clone was detected once. This chain links TRBV27 with TRBJ2-1; 12 nucleotides align to TRBD2. The CDR3 spans 16 residues. V lost 5 bases, J lost 2 bases, and 4 bases stayed unmatched. From germline, CDR1 is MNHEY and CDR2 SMNVEV (reference sequence). The CDR3 loop reads CASSPRLAGAYNEQFF. The DNA for the CDR3 is TGTGCCAGCAGTCCCCGACTAGCGGGAGCCTACAATGAGCAGTTCTTC.

This chain joins TRBV28 and TRBJ1-3, with TRBD1 matching 10 bases. The CDR3 covers 17 residues. After removal of 5 bases from V and 0 bases from J, the junction contained 7 bases not matched to a gene. The germline V gene has CDR1 MDHEN and CDR2 SYDVKM. CDR3 amino acids: CASSPGTGDYSGNTIYF. The CDR3 DNA reads TGTGCCAGCAGTCCCGGGACAGGGGATTACTCTGGAAACACCATATATTTT.

The chain couples TRBV6-5 to TRBJ1-1; TRBD1 might be the D (6 bases). The CDR3 consists of 12 residues. V gave up 2 bases and J gave up 8 bases, with 9 bases separating them. Germline CDR1 reads MNHEY; CDR2 reads SVGAGI. The CDR3 nucleotides read TGTGCCAGCAGTTACACTGGGACAGAAGCTTTCTTT. This gives the protein CASSYTGTEAFF.

This clone occurred once. This chain connects TRBV28 to TRBJ2-7, with a tentative D call TRBD2 (5 bases). Germline values: CDR1 MDHEN, CDR2 SYDVKM. Trimming removed 5 bases at V and 5 bases at J, with 10 bases between. CDR3 length equals 12 residues. The CDR3 loop is CASSTTGDEQYF. The DNA of the CDR3 is TGTGCCAGCAGTACGACCGGGGACGAGCAGTACTTC.

The genes are TRBV7-6 and TRBJ1-2; TRBD1 might be the D (5 bases). Germline V gene sequence: CDR1 SGHVS, CDR2 FNYEAQ. Trimming shortened V by 0 bases and J by 7 bases, and 12 bases separated the two germline ends. The CDR3 is 14 residues long. The CDR3 sequence is CASSLAGGVFGYTF. The DNA of the CDR3 is TGTGCCAGCAGCTTAGCGGGGGGGGTTTTTGGCTACACCTTC. Together with reference TRBV7-6 and TRBJ1-2, the CDR3 gives the full variable domain: GAGVSQSPRYKVTKRGQDVALRCDPISGHVSLYWYRQALGQGPEFLTYFNYEAQQDKSGLPNDRFSAERPEGSISTLTIQRTEQRDSAMYRCASSLAGGVFGYTFGSGTRLTVV.

In its sample, this clone was seen once. The gene calls are TRBV5-4 and TRBJ2-7; 7 nucleotides line up with TRBD2. V was pared by 0 bases and J by 6 bases, with 9 bases of the junction left unmatched. The CDR3 is 15 amino acids. The V gene's germline CDR1 is SGHNT and CDR2 YYREEE (reference sequence). CDR3 residues: CASSLGLGLEAEQYF. As DNA, the CDR3 is TGTGCCAGCAGCTTGGGCCTAGGACTAGAAGCCGAGCAGTACTTC.

In this sample, this clone turned up once. This sample also contains other DNA sequences that code for the same CDR3. The chain carries TRBV27 and TRBJ1-2; TRBD1 matches 11 bases. Germline values: CDR1 MNHEY, CDR2 SMNVEV (reference sequence). The CDR3 is made up of 15 amino acids. V lost 5 bases, J lost 1 base, and 3 bases stayed unmatched. CDR3 sequence (DNA): TGTGCCAGCAGTCCGGACAGGGGGCGTAACTATGGCTACACCTTC. Its translation: CASSPDRGRNYGYTF.

V gene TRBV6-1 combines with J gene TRBJ1-5; TRBD1 agrees at 8 bases. The CDR3 loop spans 13 amino acids. The V segment lost 5 bases and the J segment 15 bases; nucleotides outside the gene matches: 12. Germline V lookup: CDR1 MNHNS, CDR2 SASEGT. DNA of the CDR3: TGTGCCAGCAGTACCGGGACAGGTAATCGTGGGCATTTT. It codes for CASSTGTGNRGHF.

The chain carries TRBV28 and TRBJ1-3; 7 nucleotides match TRBD1. Germline trimming cut 0 bases from V and 3 bases from J; bases unmatched to any gene: 5. Germline V gives CDR1 MDHEN, CDR2 SYDVKM. This CDR3 region has 16 residues. The CDR3 region is CASSLWAGTVGNTIYF. The CDR3, as DNA: TGTGCCAGCAGTTTATGGGCCGGGACAGTTGGAAACACCATATATTTT.

The chain joins TRBV7-8 to TRBJ2-7; possible D gene TRBD2, 6 bases. Germline V gene sequence: CDR1 SGHVS, CDR2 FQNEAQ. This CDR3 has 13 amino acids. V lost 4 bases and J 3 bases, leaving 10 bases between the germline ends. The CDR3 DNA sequence: TGTGCCAGCAGCTCCCCGGGGGTCTACGAGCAGTACTTC. Translating gives CASSSPGVYEQYF.

The chain links TRBV9 to TRBJ2-7, with TRBD2 matching 8 bases. Per the germline V gene, CDR1 is SGDLS and CDR2 is YYNGEE. The J segment lost 3 bases and the V segment lost 4 bases, leaving 6 bases of the junction unmatched. The CDR3 totals 14 residues. This CDR3 reads CASSLRGGSYEQYF. The CDR3 coding sequence is TGTGCCAGCAGCCTCCGGGGGGGTAGCTACGAGCAGTACTTC. The whole variable domain, remainder taken from reference TRBV9 and TRBJ2-7, is DSGVTQTPKHLITATGQRVTLRCSPRSGDLSVYWYQQSLDQGLQFLIQYYNGEERAKGNILERFSAQQFPDLHSELNLSSLELGDSALYFCASSLRGGSYEQYFGPGTRLTVT.

The chain is built from TRBV28 and TRBJ2-3, with 10 bases lining up with TRBD2. CDR3 length: 16 residues. Germline loops: CDR1 MDHEN, CDR2 SYDVKM. V dropped 6 bases and J dropped 6; count of bases not matched to a gene: 12. This CDR3 is CASSSPGLAFGDTQYF. The CDR3 nucleotides are TGTGCCAGCAGCTCTCCGGGACTAGCGTTCGGTGATACGCAGTATTTT. Looking up the rest from reference TRBV28 and TRBJ2-3 gives the full variable domain: DVKVTQSSRYLVKRTGEKVFLECVQDMDHENMFWYRQDPGLGLRLIYFSYDVKMKEKGDIPEGYSVSREKKERFSLILESASTNQTSMYLCASSSPGLAFGDTQYFGPGTRLTVL.

The CDR3 protein is CATSRTRQGGRAEAFF. CDR3 DNA: TGTGCCACCAGCAGGACCAGACAGGGGGGGAGGGCTGAAGCTTTCTTT. The rearrangement joins TRBV15 to TRBJ1-1; 9 bases are a match to TRBD1. Germline trimming cut 3 bases from V and 6 bases from J; bases unmatched to any gene: 11. The length of the CDR3 is 16 residues. Germline V gene sequence: CDR1 LNHNV, CDR2 YYDKDF (reference sequence).

The CDR3 region is CASSQGGEVYF. CDR3 DNA sequence: TGTGCCAGCAGCCAAGGGGGAGAGGTGTACTTC. The chain is built from TRBV4-2 and TRBJ2-7; D is perhaps TRBD2 (5 bases). The CDR3 length is 11 residues. Germline CDR1 reads LGHNA; CDR2 reads YNFKEQ. Trimming shortened V by 1 base and J by 12 bases, and 10 bases separated the two germline ends.

The chain is built from TRBV9 and TRBJ1-4, with 7 bases identical to TRBD1. After removal of 4 bases from V and 4 bases from J, the junction contained 7 bases not matched to a gene. The CDR3 runs to 15 residues. Germline-derived CDR1 and CDR2 are SGDLS and YYNGEE. The CDR3 region is CASSPQGGNNEKLFF. As DNA, the CDR3 is TGTGCCAGCAGCCCGCAGGGGGGTAATAATGAAAAACTGTTTTTT.

This chain connects TRBV29-1 to TRBJ2-7; 10 nucleotides align to TRBD2. Germline V gives CDR1 SQVTM, CDR2 ANQGSEA. Unmatched junction bases numbered 9, after V lost 4 bases and J lost 0 bases. The CDR3 runs to 16 residues. CDR3 in DNA: TGCAGCGTTGGTATCGCTAGCGGGGGTAGCTCCTACGAGCAGTACTTC. Protein sequence: CSVGIASGGSSYEQYF.

The rearrangement links TRBV15 to TRBJ1-1; 9 bases map to TRBD1. This CDR3 region has 16 residues. Germline trimming cut 2 bases from V and 1 base from J; bases unmatched to any gene: 5. In germline, CDR1 is LNHNV, CDR2 YYDKDF (reference sequence). CDR3 in DNA: TGTGCCACCAGCAGATCCCGACAGGGGGAGAACACTGAAGCTTTCTTT. Amino acid sequence: CATSRSRQGENTEAFF.

The V and J genes are TRBV19 and TRBJ2-6; D call uncertain. The V end was cut by 5 bases, the J end by 1 base, with 6 bases between. Germline loops: CDR1 LNHDA, CDR2 SQIVND (reference sequence). This CDR3 has 14 amino acids. The chain's CDR3 is CASSPTSGANVLTF. The CDR3 DNA follows: TGTGCCAGTAGTCCGACGTCTGGGGCCAACGTCCTGACTTTC. The variable domain in full, completed from reference TRBV19 and TRBJ2-6, reads DGGITQSPKYLFRKEGQNVTLSCEQNLNHDAMYWYRQDPGQGLRLIYYSQIVNDFQKGDIAEGYSVSREKKESFPLTVTSAQKNPTAFYLCASSPTSGANVLTFGAGSRLTVL.

This chain connects TRBV5-1 to TRBJ1-2; D may be TRBD1 (5 bases). The CDR3 is 16 residues long. V lost 0 bases to trimming and J lost 0 bases, with 12 bases between them. From germline, CDR1 is SGHRS and CDR2 YFSETQ. The CDR3 coding sequence is TGCGCCAGCAGCTTGGGGGGGAGAGATACTAACTATGGCTACACCTTC. Its translation is CASSLGGRDTNYGYTF.

The CDR3 DNA reads as TGTGCCAGCAGCGTAGCTTTAGGTTGGGGCACAGATACGCAGTATTTT. It codes for CASSVALGWGTDTQYF. This rearrangement joins TRBV9 to TRBJ2-3; unclear D gene. Germline V gives CDR1 SGDLS, CDR2 YYNGEE. The CDR3 is made up of 16 amino acids. The germline V and J ends were trimmed by 0 bases and 1 base, with 12 bases remaining between them.

The J gene is TRBJ2-6, the V gene TRBV7-2, with D uncertain. Trimming pared 1 base from V and 0 bases from J, leaving 7 bases between. The germline V gene has CDR1 SGHTA and CDR2 FQGNSA. The CDR3 extends over 16 amino acids. CDR3 residues: CASSLVLTSGANVLTF. The CDR3 nucleotides are TGTGCCAGCAGCTTAGTTCTCACCTCTGGGGCCAACGTCCTGACTTTC.

This clone was observed once. The gene calls are TRBV28 and TRBJ1-4; TRBD1 matches 10 bases. The CDR3 loop spans 15 amino acids. The germline CDR1 and CDR2 sequences are MDHEN and SYDVKM. After removal of 4 bases from V and 6 bases from J, the junction contained 5 bases not matched to a gene. CDR3 sequence (DNA): TGTGCCAGCAGTTCAAGACAGGGGGCTTATGAAAAACTGTTTTTT. It encodes CASSSRQGAYEKLFF.

The chain recombines TRBV10-3 with TRBJ2-1; D is undetermined. The CDR3 length is 12 residues. Germline V gives CDR1 ENHRY, CDR2 SYGVKD. V was pared by 0 bases and J by 9 bases, with 6 bases between. The CDR3 protein is CAISESGSEQFF. The CDR3 DNA is TGTGCCATCAGTGAGTCGGGGTCTGAGCAGTTCTTC.

Written as DNA, the CDR3 is TGTGCCAGCAGCCAAGCGCGGGTGGTGCACACTGAAGCTTTCTTT. Residues: CASSQARVVHTEAFF. The chain joins TRBV4-2 to TRBJ1-1; no reliable D call. In germline, CDR1 is LGHNA, CDR2 YNFKEQ. The CDR3 has 15 residues. Between the trimmed V and J ends, which lost 1 base and 3 bases, there was a span of 12 bases.

This chain connects TRBV19 to TRBJ2-7; no reliable D call. V gave up 6 bases and J gave up 2 bases, with 11 bases separating them. The CDR3 is 13 residues long. CDR1 and CDR2 from the germline V gene are LNHDA and SQIVND (reference sequence). The CDR3, as DNA: TGTGCCAGTAGCCCGACTCAAACCTACGAGCAGTACTTC. Translation: CASSPTQTYEQYF.